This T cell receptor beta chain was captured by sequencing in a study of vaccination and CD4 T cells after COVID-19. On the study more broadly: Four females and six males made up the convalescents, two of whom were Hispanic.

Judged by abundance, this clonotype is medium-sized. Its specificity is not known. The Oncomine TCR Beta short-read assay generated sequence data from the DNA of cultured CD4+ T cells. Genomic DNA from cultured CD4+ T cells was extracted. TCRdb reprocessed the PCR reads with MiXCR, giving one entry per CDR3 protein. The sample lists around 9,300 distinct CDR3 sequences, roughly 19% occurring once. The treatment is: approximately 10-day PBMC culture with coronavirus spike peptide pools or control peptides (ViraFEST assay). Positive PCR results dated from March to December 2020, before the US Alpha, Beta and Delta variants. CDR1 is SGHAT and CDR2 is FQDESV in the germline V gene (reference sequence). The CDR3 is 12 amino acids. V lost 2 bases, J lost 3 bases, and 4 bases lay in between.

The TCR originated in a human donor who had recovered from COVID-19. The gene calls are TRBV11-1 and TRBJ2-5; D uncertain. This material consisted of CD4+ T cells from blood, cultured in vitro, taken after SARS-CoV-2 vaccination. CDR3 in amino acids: CASSLQEETQYF. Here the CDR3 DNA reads TGTGCCAGCAGCTTACAGGAAGAGACCCAGTACTTC.